The source of this T cell receptor (beta chain) is a study of cytotoxic CD8 clonotypes in ibrutinib-treated CLL. Assay: immunoSEQ multiplex PCR; the TCRdb copy retains only in-frame clones and omits some. The sample has 73,000 or so clones; 68% are singletons. Study findings and constraints: Measured clonality at baseline was greater than in age-matched healthy donors and tracked with circulating CD8+ T-cell counts.

The count of this clone is one. Its target is unknown. The V gene lost 4 bases and the J gene lost 1 base, with 7 bases spanning the gap. Looked up from germline, CDR1 is MGHDK and CDR2 is SYGVNS. This CDR3 contains 14 residues. The TCR sequence derives from a human donor with chronic lymphocytic leukemia. This specimen consisted of PBMCs, obtained after 12 months of ibrutinib treatment. This chain links TRBV25-1 with TRBJ2-2, with D perhaps matching TRBD1 (6 bases). The CDR3 nucleotides read TGTGCCAGCAGTGCGGGACAGAACACCGGGGAGCTGTTTTTT. This encodes CASSAGQNTGELFF. The full variable domain, its missing parts supplied by reference TRBV25-1 and TRBJ2-2, is EADIYQTPRYLVIGTGKKITLECSQTMGHDKMYWYQQDPGMELHLIHYSYGVNSTEKGDLSSESTVSRIRTEHFPLTLESARPSHTSQYLCASSAGQNTGELFFGEGSRLTVL.